Presented here are 20 T cell receptor beta chains from one specimen sequenced in a study of blood T cell repertoires in COVID-19. TCRdb's copy holds only in-frame clones and misses some; the assay was immunoSEQ multiplex PCR. Of roughly 500,000 clones listed, roughly 89% are singletons. Source material: peripheral blood. The receptors derive from a man aged 18 to 30 with COVID-19, enrolled during active disease.

This chain joins TRBV14 and TRBJ1-2, with 9 bases fitting TRBD1. Trimming removed 1 base from V and 3 bases from J; junction bases left unmatched: 6. CDR3 length equals 16 residues. Germline V gene sequence: CDR1 SGHDN, CDR2 FVKESK. CDR3 amino acids: CASSQVTGGWDYGYTF. The CDR3, as DNA: TGTGCCAGCAGCCAAGTAACAGGGGGCTGGGACTATGGCTACACCTTC.

The chain is built from TRBV7-3 and TRBJ2-7; no clear D gene. From germline, CDR1 is SGHTA and CDR2 FQGTGA. There are 13 residues in the CDR3. Between the trimmed V and J ends, which lost 9 bases and 0 bases, there was a span of 12 bases. The CDR3 reads CARGESYSYEQYF. CDR3 coding DNA: TGTGCCAGGGGCGAGTCTTACTCCTACGAGCAGTACTTC. Combining the CDR3 with reference TRBV7-3 and TRBJ2-7 gives the whole variable domain GAGVSQTPSNKVTEKGKYVELRCDPISGHTALYWYRQSLGQGPEFLIYFQGTGAADDSGLPNDRFFAVRPEGSVSTLKIQRTERGDSAVYLCARGESYSYEQYFGPGTRLTVT.

V is TRBV6-1 and J is TRBJ1-1; D gene uncertain. The V end was cut by 0 bases, the J end by 3 bases, with 11 bases between. The germline V gene encodes CDR1 MNHNS and CDR2 SASEGT. This CDR3 spans 15 amino acids. CDR3 coding DNA: TGTGCCAGCAGTGAAGCGCCAGGTTACTACACTGAAGCTTTCTTT. Its translation: CASSEAPGYYTEAFF.

The chain uses TRBV19 and TRBJ2-1; D may be TRBD1 (6 bases). CDR3 length: 15 amino acids. The germline V gene has CDR1 LNHDA and CDR2 SQIVND (reference sequence). The V and J ends lost 3 bases and 10 bases respectively, with 19 bases between them. The CDR3 coding sequence is TGTGCCAGTAGTATTACCAGGGGCCCCAATTCCGAGCAGTTCTTC. This translates into CASSITRGPNSEQFF.

This clone was seen only once. The rearrangement links TRBV9 to TRBJ2-7; tentative D call: TRBD1 (6 bases). CDR1 and CDR2 from the germline V gene are SGDLS and YYNGEE. Trimming cost V 4 bases and J 3 bases, with 14 bases left between them. This CDR3 has 14 residues. The CDR3 coding sequence is TGTGCCAGCAGCCCAGGACAGAAGTTCTACGAGCAGTACTTC. Protein: CASSPGQKFYEQYF.

Concerning this clone itself: Other DNA sequences in this specimen translate into the identical CDR3. The chain joins TRBV5-1 to TRBJ2-3, with D hard to call. The V end was cut by 1 base, the J end by 0 bases, with 6 bases between. CDR3 size: 14 residues. The germline CDR1 and CDR2 sequences are SGHRS and YFSETQ. CDR3 in amino acids: CASSLPGSTDTQYF. The CDR3 DNA sequence: TGCGCCAGCAGCTTGCCAGGAAGCACAGATACGCAGTATTTT.

The chain is built from TRBV5-1 and TRBJ2-5; D ambiguous. CDR1 is SGHRS and CDR2 is YFSETQ in the germline V gene. V shed 2 bases and J shed 5 bases, with 16 bases lying between them. The CDR3 runs to 15 residues. CDR3 residues: CASSLSTPHAETQYF. CDR3 sequence (DNA): TGCGCCAGCAGCTTATCCACCCCTCATGCGGAGACCCAGTACTTC. The entire variable domain, with the rest obtained from reference TRBV5-1 and TRBJ2-5, is as follows: KAGVTQTPRYLIKTRGQQVTLSCSPISGHRSVSWYQQTPGQGLQFLFEYFSETQRNKGNFPGRFSGRQFSNSRSEMNVSTLELGDSALYLCASSLSTPHAETQYFGPGTRLLVL.

The V gene is TRBV27, the J gene TRBJ2-7; 7 bases agree with TRBD1. V shed 5 bases, J shed 5 bases, and the junction held 6 bases outside the gene matches. The CDR3 spans 13 residues. Germline V lookup: CDR1 MNHEY, CDR2 SMNVEV (reference sequence). This CDR3 is CASSPLTGNEQYF. Written as DNA, the CDR3 is TGTGCCAGCAGTCCTTTGACAGGGAACGAGCAGTACTTC.

The chain couples TRBV11-2 to TRBJ2-3; 7 positions match TRBD2. The V segment lost 5 bases and the J segment 0 bases; nucleotides outside the gene matches: 8. The CDR3 is 16 residues long. Looked up from germline, CDR1 is SGHAT and CDR2 is FQNNGV. CDR3 sequence reads: CASSPTRGESTDTQYF. The CDR3 region has the DNA TGTGCCAGCAGCCCCACTCGGGGGGAAAGCACAGATACGCAGTATTTT.

J is TRBJ2-7 and V is TRBV18; possibly TRBD1 for D (6 bases). Germline loops: CDR1 KGHSH, CDR2 LQKENI. The CDR3 is made up of 11 amino acids. The ends were cut back, 5 bases at V and 5 bases at J, with 7 bases in the middle. The CDR3 DNA is TGTGCCAGCTCAGCAGGGGACGAGCAGTACTTC. This gives the protein CASSAGDEQYF.

V usage is TRBV11-2 and J usage is TRBJ2-1; TRBD1 is a possible D gene (5 bases). The V end was cut by 1 base, the J end by 0 bases, with 10 bases between. The germline V gene has CDR1 SGHAT and CDR2 FQNNGV. This CDR3 spans 16 amino acids. CDR3 nucleotides: TGTGCCAGCAGCTTAGCAGGGTTCGGCTCCTACAATGAGCAGTTCTTC. Protein: CASSLAGFGSYNEQFF.

This sequence joins TRBV25-1 and TRBJ2-5, with 11 bases matching TRBD2. The CDR3 extends over 17 amino acids. Germline CDR1 MGHDK, CDR2 SYGVNS. V shed 4 bases, J shed 2 bases, and the junction held 9 bases outside the gene matches. CDR3: CASSAPSGRSPQETQYF. CDR3 DNA: TGTGCCAGCAGTGCTCCTAGCGGGAGGAGTCCTCAAGAGACCCAGTACTTC.

This clone was detected only once. The chain recombines TRBV4-1 with TRBJ2-7, with TRBD1 matching 9 bases. Trimming removed 4 bases from V and 3 bases from J; junction bases left unmatched: 13. CDR1 and CDR2 from the germline V gene are MGHRA and YSYEKL. This CDR3 is built from 17 residues. The CDR3 loop is CASSPRRLGQGLYEQYF. CDR3 bases: TGCGCCAGCAGCCCCAGAAGGCTGGGACAGGGCCTCTACGAGCAGTACTTC.

The V gene is TRBV11-1, the J gene TRBJ2-7; D not certain. The V end was cut by 4 bases, the J end by 2 bases, with 12 bases between. This CDR3 comprises 14 residues. In germline, CDR1 is SGHAT, CDR2 FQDESV (reference sequence). The CDR3, as DNA: TGTGCCAGCAGCTCCCTTGGGCAGACCTACGAGCAGTACTTC. Its protein is CASSSLGQTYEQYF.

The chain combines TRBV5-1 with TRBJ2-5, with 10 nucleotides matching TRBD1. Germline CDR1 and CDR2: SGHRS and YFSETQ. Unmatched junction bases numbered 5, after V lost 0 bases and J lost 9 bases. CDR3 length: 14 amino acids. In DNA, the CDR3 is TGCGCCAGCAGCTTGGAGGGACAGGGGCCCCCCCAGTACTTC. It codes for CASSLEGQGPPQYF. The full variable domain, with the rest looked up from reference TRBV5-1 and TRBJ2-5, is KAGVTQTPRYLIKTRGQQVTLSCSPISGHRSVSWYQQTPGQGLQFLFEYFSETQRNKGNFPGRFSGRQFSNSRSEMNVSTLELGDSALYLCASSLEGQGPPQYFGPGTRLLVL.

V is TRBV11-2 and J is TRBJ1-2; unclear D gene. The CDR3 is made up of 13 amino acids. Trimming shortened V by 1 base and J by 3 bases, and 6 bases separated the two germline ends. Germline V gene data show CDR1 as SGHAT and CDR2 as FQNNGV. The CDR3 DNA reads TGTGCCAGCAGCTTAGGCCAGGACTATGGCTACACCTTC. Its protein is CASSLGQDYGYTF.

This chain uses TRBV5-1 with TRBJ2-3; D remains ambiguous. Trimming pared 0 bases from V and 6 bases from J, leaving 5 bases between. The germline V gene has CDR1 SGHRS and CDR2 YFSETQ. The CDR3 is made up of 12 amino acids. DNA for the CDR3: TGCGCCAGCAGCTTGGAGCGCGATACGCAGTATTTT. It translates to CASSLERDTQYF.

The J gene is TRBJ2-7, the V gene TRBV6-1, with unresolved D. This CDR3 is 12 amino acids long. Germline V CDR1 and CDR2: MNHNS, SASEGT. V was cut by 3 bases and J by 5 bases, with 8 bases left in between. CDR3 loop: CASSEVRDEQYF. The CDR3 coding sequence is TGTGCCAGCAGTGAGGTACGCGACGAGCAGTACTTC.

This clone has a single count. The sample carries other DNA sequences with the same CDR3. The chain uses TRBV24-1 and TRBJ2-3; 7 bases match TRBD2. The V and J ends lost 9 bases and 0 bases, in that order; junction bases with no gene match: 2. The length of the CDR3 is 13 residues. Per germline, CDR1 KGHDR and CDR2 SFDVKD. CDR3 amino acids: CATSGGSTDTQYF. As DNA, the CDR3 is TGTGCCACCTCGGGGGGTAGCACAGATACGCAGTATTTT.

This chain links TRBV5-1 with TRBJ2-7; D remains ambiguous. The CDR3 length is 13 residues. The V end lost 0 bases, the J end lost 3 bases, and 7 bases lay between the germline ends. The germline V gene encodes CDR1 SGHRS and CDR2 YFSETQ. CDR3 residues: CASSLVSGYEQYF. The CDR3 region has the DNA TGCGCCAGCAGCTTGGTTTCCGGCTACGAGCAGTACTTC.